This T cell receptor (beta chain) comes out of a study of T cells after yellow fever vaccination. Study information: Low-cell-number fractions underwent preparation using SMART-Seq v4 Ultra Low Input.

Per the germline V gene, CDR1 is LGHNT and CDR2 is FRNRAP. This CDR3 region has 15 residues. V shed 8 bases and J shed 1 base, with 16 bases lying between them. This clonotype was seen a few times. Antigen specificity is unknown. Notes on the study in general: Detected again after the booster were most primary-vaccination clones, at 95% to 98% CD4 and around 91% CD8. Some clonotypes were seen in both the CD4 and the CD8 compartments. These made up a small share and likely arose from convergent recombination.

UMIs and a universal primer site were added when TCR cDNA was made by 5'RACE template switching. TCRdb re-called the 5' RACE reads through MiXCR, storing one row per CDR3 protein. The data contain 180,000 or so distinct CDR3 sequences, roughly 9.6% of them seen just once; the ten biggest clones take up 35% to 45%. This specimen consisted of CD8+ T cells sorted from PBMCs, obtained 15 days after the yellow fever booster vaccination. The sequence was obtained from a man aged 18-30 years who received the YFV17D yellow fever vaccine. The chain employs TRBV12-5 and TRBJ2-3; D unclear. CDR3 sequence reads: CASSPPVSGTDTQYF. CDR3 DNA sequence: TGTGCTAGTTCCCCCCCGGTCAGTGGCACAGATACGCAGTATTTT.